A single T cell receptor beta chain is shown here with its context. Germline V CDR1 and CDR2: ENHRY, SYGVKD. Trimming pared 3 bases from V and 0 bases from J, leaving 12 bases between. The CDR3 sequence is 15 residues long. These data belong to a study of blood T cell repertoires in COVID-19. Here immunoSEQ multiplex PCR was the method, and the copy in TCRdb shows in-frame clones only, minus some. The sample yields under 150,000 clones, approximately 80% seen once. This sequence was found in a human donor with acute or convalescent COVID-19. The donor label of this sample is uncertain. The rearrangement links TRBV10-3 to TRBJ2-7; D is unresolved. Sample: peripheral blood. The chain's CDR3 is CAISDMVLSSYEQYF. Here the CDR3 DNA reads TGTGCCATCAGTGATATGGTGTTGAGCTCCTACGAGCAGTACTTC.